The 12 T cell receptor beta chains below all came from one sample that was sequenced in a study of patients and donors after allogeneic stem cell transplantation. Using its own MiXCR run on the RT-PCR reads, TCRdb lists one record per CDR3 protein. This sample has some 960,000 distinct CDR3 sequences; roughly 18% occur once, and the top ten carry around 6%. Sequencing input: blood, either unsorted or a sorted T cell fraction (not recorded which). The source of these receptors is a human donor who was either an allogeneic HSCT recipient or a stem cell or donor lymphocyte infusion donor (not recorded which). It is not recorded whose cells these are; they may come from a transplant donor.

The genes are TRBV12-3 or TRBV12-4 and TRBJ2-3; TRBD2 matches 10 bases. V shed 8 bases, J shed 3 bases, and the junction held 8 bases outside the gene matches. This CDR3 is 15 amino acids long. The CDR3 nucleotides are TGTGCCAGCGGTGGTAGCGGGGGGCCGACAGATACGCAGTATTTT. It yields the protein CASGGSGGPTDTQYF.

This clonotype was seen more than once but under ten times. V is TRBV3-1 and J is TRBJ2-7; D possibly corresponds to TRBD2 (5 bases). The CDR3 is 15 residues long. Trimming removed 2 bases from V and 1 base from J, with 12 bases in between. Germline CDR1 is LGHDT and CDR2 is YNNKEL (reference sequence). The chain's CDR3 is CASSQQSGGSYEQYF. DNA for the CDR3: TGTGCCAGCAGCCAACAATCGGGCGGGTCCTACGAGCAGTACTTC.

This clonotype has only a few counts. This chain joins TRBV6-1 and TRBJ2-3; 11 nucleotides match TRBD2. This CDR3 has 15 residues. The trim removed 5 bases at V and 3 bases at J, leaving 4 bases unmatched. Germline loops: CDR1 MNHNS, CDR2 SASEGT. The CDR3 loop is CASSQRTSGTDTQYF. CDR3 sequence (DNA): TGTGCCAGCAGTCAGCGGACTAGCGGGACAGATACGCAGTATTTT.

This clonotype was picked up a small number of times. This chain connects TRBV5-4 to TRBJ2-3, with D perhaps being TRBD1 or TRBD2 (8 bases each). Trimming took 6 bases from V and 6 from J, leaving 20 bases between them. Looked up from germline, CDR1 is SGHNT and CDR2 is YYREEE (reference sequence). The CDR3 spans 15 residues. The CDR3: CASTQGAGGSDTQYF. CDR3 nucleotide sequence: TGTGCCAGCACCCAGGGGGCGGGGGGTTCCGATACGCAGTATTTT.

The rearrangement joins TRBV7-2 to TRBJ2-1; the match to TRBD1 covers 9 bases. Germline CDR1 reads SGHTA; CDR2 reads FQGNSA. After removal of 7 bases from V and 4 bases from J, the junction contained 5 bases not matched to a gene. The CDR3 contains 14 residues. CDR3 loop: CASKQGAGYNEQFF. Written as DNA, the CDR3 is TGTGCCAGCAAACAGGGGGCAGGATACAATGAGCAGTTCTTC.

The V gene is TRBV6-5, the J gene TRBJ1-1; D is uncertain. The CDR3 consists of 14 residues. V was clipped by 0 bases and J by 3 bases, with 8 bases between them. Germline CDR1 and CDR2: MNHEY and SVGAGI. The DNA of the CDR3 is TGTGCCAGCAGTTACTCATACGGGGACACTGAAGCTTTCTTT. Translating it yields CASSYSYGDTEAFF.

V usage is TRBV5-1 and J usage is TRBJ2-3; 10 bases fit TRBD2. The length of the CDR3 is 15 residues. Germline V lookup: CDR1 SGHRS, CDR2 YFSETQ. V was pared by 5 bases and J by 5 bases, with 8 bases of the junction left unmatched. The CDR3 sequence: CASSSGTSVIDTQYF. The CDR3 DNA reads TGCGCCAGCAGTTCGGGGACTAGCGTAATAGATACGCAGTATTTT.

This chain uses TRBV4-3 with TRBJ2-1, with 7 bases that match TRBD2. V shed 0 bases, J shed 5 bases, and the junction held 10 bases outside the gene matches. The CDR3 is 17 residues long. CDR1 and CDR2 (germline): LGHNA, YSLEER. Here the CDR3 reads CASSQEIRLAENNEQFF. CDR3 DNA: TGCGCCAGCAGCCAAGAAATACGGCTAGCGGAGAACAATGAGCAGTTCTTC.

The chain has TRBV11-2 and TRBJ2-7; D assignment may be TRBD1 or TRBD2 (6 bases each). The CDR3 is 16 residues long. CDR1 and CDR2 (germline): SGHAT, FQNNGV. Trimming took 2 bases from V and 5 from J, leaving 19 bases between them. CDR3 coding DNA: TGTGCCAGCAGCTTAACGGGGGCAAAAGGGATTCACGAGCAGTACTTC. Its translation is CASSLTGAKGIHEQYF.

V usage is TRBV6-1 and J usage is TRBJ1-1; 12 bases line up with TRBD1. Trimming cost V 4 bases and J 1 base; bases outside gene matches: 1. The CDR3 contains 15 residues. The germline V gene has CDR1 MNHNS and CDR2 SASEGT. This chain's CDR3 is CASSGDRGQNTEAFF. The CDR3 region has the DNA TGTGCCAGCAGTGGGGACAGGGGGCAGAACACTGAAGCTTTCTTT.

This clonotype was seen more than once but under ten times. V usage is TRBV5-1 and J usage is TRBJ1-2; D might be TRBD1 (6 bases). CDR1 is SGHRS and CDR2 is YFSETQ in the germline V gene. This CDR3 has 13 residues. Trimming left V 5 bases short and J 3 bases short, with 11 bases between. The CDR3 here is CASRLTGDYGYTF. The CDR3, as DNA: TGCGCCAGCAGGTTGACAGGAGACTATGGCTACACCTTC.

The rearrangement joins TRBV9 to TRBJ2-3; 9 nucleotides match TRBD2. The CDR3 is 15 amino acids. J gave up 5 bases and V 0 bases, and 4 bases lay outside the gene matches. Germline V lookup: CDR1 SGDLS, CDR2 YYNGEE. For the CDR3, the DNA is TGTGCCAGCAGCGTAGCGGCGGGGGGGAAAGATACGCAGTATTTT. This encodes CASSVAAGGKDTQYF.